These 13 T cell receptor beta chains originate from one sample sequenced in a study of breast tumors, draining lymph nodes, adjacent tissues. TCRdb re-derived calls from the multiplex PCR reads in MiXCR, one entry per CDR3 protein. The sample lists about 300,000 distinct CDR3 sequences, more than 30% occurring once. Axillary draining lymph nodes of breast cancer patients supplied the node samples. Sequencing was carried out using axillary lymph node tissue. The receptors come from a female donor with breast cancer. Some clones in this sample may be carry-over from other donors' samples.

The chain joins TRBV15 to TRBJ2-1; the match to TRBD2 covers 10 bases. The V gene end was trimmed by 0 bases and the J gene end by 9 bases; junction bases not matched to a gene: 8. Germline-derived CDR1 and CDR2 are LNHNV and YYDKDF (reference sequence). The CDR3 sequence is 16 residues long. CDR3 coding DNA: TGTGCCACCAGCAGAGATGCAGCTAGCGGGAGCCCTGAGCAGTTCTTC. Its protein product is CATSRDAASGSPEQFF. Supplemented by reference TRBV15 and TRBJ2-1, the full variable domain reads DAMVIQNPRYQVTQFGKPVTLSCSQTLNHNVMYWYQQKSSQAPKLLFHYYDKDFNNEADTPDNFQSRRPNTSFCFLDIRSPGLGDTAMYLCATSRDAASGSPEQFFGPGTRLTVL.

For this clonotype: Germline and junction disagree at one end, which may indicate a read error. The CDR3 sequence: CASSHSNAGDRHEKLFF. CDR3 bases: TGTGCCAGCAGTCACTCGAACGCTGGTGACAGGCATGAAAAACTGTTTTTT. The V call is TRBV6-6, the J call TRBJ1-4; D is possibly TRBD1 (6 bases). The CDR3 covers 17 residues. Germline CDR1 reads MNHNY; CDR2 reads SVGAGI (reference sequence).

Turning to this clonotype: A much larger clone lies one base from this, so it may be a read error. The gene calls are TRBV20-1 and TRBJ2-7, with unresolved D. V dropped 3 bases and J dropped 0 bases, with 18 bases sitting between them. The length of the CDR3 is 16 residues. Germline CDR1 is DFQATT and CDR2 is SNEGSKA (reference sequence). This CDR3 reads CSARAAGTATSYEQYF. Here the CDR3 DNA reads TGCAGTGCTAGGGCCGCCGGAACGGCTACCTCCTACGAGCAGTACTTC.

This clonotype was seen repeatedly, ten times or more. J is TRBJ2-7 and V is TRBV11-2, with TRBD2 matching over 13 bases. The CDR3 is 16 residues long. Germline V gene sequence: CDR1 SGHAT, CDR2 FQNNGV. J lost 4 bases, V lost 5 bases, and 8 bases had no gene match. The CDR3 nucleotides read TGTGCCAGCAGCCAGTGGACTAGCGGGAGTTTGTACGAGCAGTACTTC. Residues: CASSQWTSGSLYEQYF.

At least ten counts were recorded for this clonotype. J is TRBJ2-1 and V is TRBV4-2; 8 positions agree with TRBD1. Per germline, CDR1 LGHNA and CDR2 YNFKEQ. With V trimmed by 4 bases and J by 0 bases, 8 bases remained unmatched. The CDR3 is 17 residues long. In DNA, the CDR3 is TGTGCCAGCAGCCGGACAGGGCCCCTAAGCTCCTACAATGAGCAGTTCTTC. This sequence encodes CASSRTGPLSSYNEQFF.

The chain recombines TRBV19 with TRBJ2-2, with D possibly matching TRBD2 (6 bases). V lost 6 bases, J lost 2 bases, and 16 bases lay in between. Germline V gene sequence: CDR1 LNHDA, CDR2 SQIVND (reference sequence). The CDR3 runs 16 residues. The CDR3 DNA sequence: TGTGCCAGTAGCCACGCGGGACGAGGAAACACCGGGGAGCTGTTTTTT. This gives the protein CASSHAGRGNTGELFF.

In nucleotides, the CDR3 is TGTGCCAGCGGCCCGAGATACACCGGGGAGCTGTTTTTT. As protein: CASGPRYTGELFF. This rearrangement joins TRBV9 to TRBJ2-2, with unresolved D. The V gene lost 7 bases and the J gene lost 3 bases, with 10 bases spanning the gap. There are 13 residues in the CDR3. Germline V CDR1 and CDR2: SGDLS, YYNGEE.

This clonotype was found many times. CDR3 bases: TGTGCCAGCAGTCGGGGCTCGGCGGGCTACGAGCAGTACTTC. This translates into CASSRGSAGYEQYF. The V gene is TRBV12-3 or TRBV12-4, the J gene TRBJ2-7, with D perhaps matching TRBD1 or TRBD2 (5 bases each). With 5 bases removed from V and 3 bases from J, the gap between germline ends came to 14 bases. The CDR3 covers 14 residues.

The V and J genes are TRBV6-5 and TRBJ2-1, with 7 bases fitting TRBD2. V lost 6 bases and J lost 4; bases outside the gene matches: 9. The CDR3 sequence is 15 residues long. The germline CDR1 and CDR2 sequences are MNHEY and SVGAGI. CDR3 protein: CASSTWEGRYNEQFF. The CDR3 nucleotides read TGTGCCAGCAGCACCTGGGAGGGGCGTTACAATGAGCAGTTCTTC.

This chain connects TRBV29-1 to TRBJ1-2; no clear D. Germline V gene data show CDR1 as SQVTM and CDR2 as ANQGSEA. Trimming stripped 3 bases from V and 7 bases from J, with 15 bases between. The CDR3 totals 13 residues. This CDR3 reads CSVDYLGKVGYTF. In DNA form, the CDR3 reads TGCAGCGTTGATTACTTAGGGAAAGTTGGCTACACCTTC.

On this clonotype: A read error is possible here, since a much larger clone lies one base away. The chain combines TRBV7-9 with TRBJ2-1; D is unclear. This CDR3 is 14 amino acids long. Germline CDR1 reads SEHNR; CDR2 reads FQNEAQ (reference sequence). V lost 1 base and J 8 bases, leaving 12 bases between the germline ends. The CDR3 sequence is CASSLGSGSDEQFF. The CDR3 DNA is TGTGCCAGCAGCTTAGGGAGTGGCAGCGATGAGCAGTTCTTC.

The sample holds many counts of this clonotype. The J gene is TRBJ2-7, the V gene TRBV24-1; a possible D gene is TRBD1 (6 bases). The CDR3 spans 14 residues. CDR1 is KGHDR and CDR2 is SFDVKD in the germline V gene. V was shortened by 5 bases and J by 3 bases, with 13 bases between the two germline ends. The CDR3 DNA sequence: TGTGCCACCAGTGTCGGGCAGGGACACTACGAGCAGTACTTC. This gives the protein CATSVGQGHYEQYF.

V usage is TRBV24-1 and J usage is TRBJ2-5; a possible D gene is TRBD2 (6 bases). The CDR3 is 14 residues long. V was clipped by 5 bases and J by 9 bases, with 18 bases between them. The V gene's germline CDR1 is KGHDR and CDR2 SFDVKD. Written as DNA, the CDR3 is TGTGCCACCAGTGGGGCGGGGAGCAATCAGCCCCAGTACTTC. It codes for CATSGAGSNQPQYF.